This T cell receptor beta chain comes out of a study of Graves' ophthalmopathy and Graves' hyperthyroidism. Study-wide results and limits: Detection in blood was also observed for most expanded thyroid clonotypes above 0.001 frequency.

Researchers turned away patients with other autoimmune diseases, uncontrolled infections, pregnancy or lactation. Symptoms, serum thyroxine and TRAb, thyroid ultrasound, and orbital computed tomography formed the diagnostic basis. With 7 bases removed from V and 0 bases from J, the gap between germline ends came to 15 bases. Germline lookup yields CDR1 LNHDA and CDR2 SQIVND (reference sequence). This CDR3 contains 15 residues. Amplification of the TCR beta CDR3 regions used RNA transcripts (as template). Amplification began with first-round RT-PCR using HTBI primers, then second-round multiplex PCR was performed. From the multiplex PCR reads, TCRdb called clonotypes with MiXCR, one entry per CDR3 protein. The sample holds some 1.1 million distinct CDR3 sequences, less than 45% seen once. On this clonotype: What it binds is unknown.

The V gene is TRBV19, the J gene TRBJ1-1; no reliable D call. Sample: peripheral blood or thyroid tissue (not recorded which). This clonotype was obtained from an adult man with Graves' hyperthyroidism. CDR3 region: CASKRVDLMNTEAFF. The CDR3 DNA reads as TGTGCCAGTAAGAGGGTTGATCTGATGAACACTGAAGCTTTCTTT.